This T cell receptor (beta chain) was sequenced for a study of CD8+ T cells in alopecia areata. At the level of the study: Tofacitinib lasted 6 to 18 months, then 6 months off drug.

The treatment denotes: oral pan-JAK inhibitor, 5-10 mg twice daily. PBMCs yielded sorted CD4+ and CD8+ T cells. After isolation, RNA underwent reverse transcription to generate cDNA as the sequencing template. TCRdb's table, derived via immunoSEQ multiplex PCR, lists solely in-frame clones and lacks some. Seen here are under 150,000 clones, roughly 50% observed once, and the top ten hold more than 3%. The V gene end was trimmed by 0 bases and the J gene end by 6 bases; junction bases not matched to a gene: 7. The germline V gene has CDR1 MGHRA and CDR2 YSYEKL. The CDR3 extends over 15 amino acids. The source of this sequence is a human donor with alopecia areata. The source material was CD4+ T cells sorted from blood, sampled at week 24, from a patient treated with tofacitinib. V usage is TRBV4-1 and J usage is TRBJ1-2, with 7 bases fitting TRBD1. This CDR3 reads CASSQDMAGGNGYTF. The CDR3 region has the DNA TGCGCCAGCAGCCAAGATATGGCAGGGGGGAATGGCTACACCTTC.